One sample yielded the 29 T cell receptor beta chains listed below, sequenced in a study of identical twins. TCRdb re-analysed the 5' RACE reads in MiXCR, keeping a single row per CDR3 protein. The table has 700,000 or so distinct CDR3 sequences, 8.5% to 9.5% seen once. This sample also appeared in a second study, on yellow fever vaccine responses in identical twins.

The sample taken for sequencing was PBMCs. These receptor sequences come from a woman aged 18-35 years in good health.

This clonotype was detected a few times. V gene TRBV12-3 or TRBV12-4 combines with J gene TRBJ2-5; D perhaps matches TRBD2 (6 bases). V was clipped by 5 bases and J by 2 bases, with 15 bases between them. CDR3 size: 15 residues. CDR3 residues: CASSTRGLGQETQYF. CDR3 nucleotide sequence: TGTGCCAGCAGTACAAGGGGACTGGGACAAGAGACCCAGTACTTC.

The rearrangement uses TRBV5-1 and TRBJ2-3; 11 bases map to TRBD2. Germline CDR1 and CDR2: SGHRS and YFSETQ. Trimming took 3 bases from V and 2 from J; bases not matched to a gene: 8. CDR3 length equals 17 residues. CDR3 loop: CASSWATSGEPTDTQYF. DNA of the CDR3: TGCGCCAGCAGCTGGGCGACTAGCGGGGAACCCACAGATACGCAGTATTTT.

The chain combines TRBV7-2 with TRBJ1-1; TRBD1 agrees at 7 bases. With V trimmed by 7 bases and J by 4 bases, 9 bases remained unmatched. The germline V gene has CDR1 SGHTA and CDR2 FQGNSA. CDR3 length equals 14 residues. The CDR3 DNA reads TGTGCCAGCACCAAGGGGGCGCTGGGCACTGAAGCTTTCTTT. Translated, it gives CASTKGALGTEAFF.

This clonotype was picked up many times. The genes are TRBV6-2 or TRBV6-3 and TRBJ2-1; TRBD2 aligns across 15 bases. Germline V lookup: CDR1 MNHEY, CDR2 SVGEGT. The ends lost 1 base at V and 6 bases at J; junction bases unmatched: 1. This CDR3 has 16 amino acids. CDR3 region: CASSYWTSGRGNEQFF. In DNA form, the CDR3 reads TGTGCCAGCAGTTACTGGACTAGCGGGAGGGGCAATGAGCAGTTCTTC.

This clonotype was seen a few times. The V gene is TRBV6-5, the J gene TRBJ2-1; 14 positions agree with TRBD2. V shed 6 bases, J shed 6 bases, and the junction held 7 bases outside the gene matches. CDR1 is MNHEY and CDR2 is SVGAGI in the germline V gene. The CDR3 consists of 16 residues. CDR3 DNA: TGTGCCAGCAGCTACCCGGGGACTAGCGGGAGCAATGAGCAGTTCTTC. Its translation: CASSYPGTSGSNEQFF.

The sample holds a few counts of this clonotype. The chain uses TRBV27 and TRBJ1-1, with D uncertain. Trimming took off 3 bases at V and 4 bases at J, with 9 bases between the two ends. Germline values: CDR1 MNHEY, CDR2 SMNVEV (reference sequence). There are 13 residues in the CDR3. CDR3 coding DNA: TGTGCCAGCAGTTTTAGTGAGGGCACTGAAGCTTTCTTT. Translation gives CASSFSEGTEAFF.

This clonotype came up a few times. The chain links TRBV20-1 to TRBJ2-1, with no clear D. V was pared by 0 bases and J by 0 bases, with 12 bases between. From germline, CDR1 is DFQATT and CDR2 SNEGSKA (reference sequence). The CDR3 has 16 residues. Written as DNA, the CDR3 is TGCAGTGCTAGAGAACCACCGGCTAACTCCTACAATGAGCAGTTCTTC. This codes for CSAREPPANSYNEQFF.

This sequence joins TRBV12-5 and TRBJ1-1, with D uncertain. The CDR3 sequence is 11 residues long. CDR1 and CDR2 from the germline V gene are LGHNT and FRNRAP. Trimming pared 6 bases from V and 5 bases from J, leaving 7 bases between. CDR3 in DNA: TGTGCTAGTGGCATCGGGACTGAAGCTTTCTTT. This sequence encodes CASGIGTEAFF.

Of note for this clonotype: Germline and junction disagree at one end, which may indicate a read error. V and J are TRBV7-9 and TRBJ2-3; 10 nucleotides match TRBD2. CDR3 size: 15 residues. Germline V gene lookup returns CDR1 SEHNR and CDR2 FQNEAQ (reference sequence). This CDR3 is CASSIAGGGADTQYF. The CDR3 nucleotides read TGTGCCAGCAGCATAGCGGGAGGAGGGGCAGATACGCAGTATTTT. The entire variable domain, with the rest obtained from reference TRBV7-9 and TRBJ2-3, is as follows: DTGVSQNPRHKITKRGQNVTFRCDPISEHNRLYWYRQTLGQGPEFLTYFQNEAQLEKSRLLSDRFSAERPKGSFSTLEIQRTEQGDSAMYLCASSIAGGGADTQYFGPGTRLTVL.

This clonotype was observed at least ten times. This chain joins TRBV4-3 and TRBJ2-3; D is undetermined. The CDR3 runs 14 residues. Trimming took 1 base from V and 8 from J, leaving 13 bases between them. The V gene's germline CDR1 is LGHNA and CDR2 YSLEER. The DNA for the CDR3 is TGCGCCAGCAGCCAAGTGTTCGTAAGCACTACGCAGTATTTT. It specifies CASSQVFVSTTQYF.

This clonotype was counted at least ten times. The chain carries TRBV7-3 and TRBJ2-3, with D possibly being TRBD2 (7 bases). The ends were cut back, 4 bases at V and 1 base at J, with 12 bases in the middle. The germline V gene has CDR1 SGHTA and CDR2 FQGTGA. CDR3 length equals 15 residues. In nucleotides, the CDR3 is TGTGCCAGCAGCTCGGGGGGCCGGGGCACAGATACGCAGTATTTT. It specifies CASSSGGRGTDTQYF.

This clonotype was observed a few times. The chain joins TRBV20-1 to TRBJ1-6; D is ambiguous. From germline, CDR1 is DFQATT and CDR2 SNEGSKA (reference sequence). Trimming stripped 0 bases from V and 5 bases from J, with 14 bases between. This CDR3 spans 16 amino acids. The CDR3 sequence is CSARDLRERDNSPLHF. In nucleotides, the CDR3 is TGCAGTGCTAGAGATCTTCGGGAGAGAGATAATTCACCCCTCCACTTT.

This chain joins TRBV4-2 and TRBJ2-5; either TRBD1 or TRBD2 may fit D (6 bases each). Germline V gene sequence: CDR1 LGHNA, CDR2 YNFKEQ. V lost 4 bases and J lost 2, with 14 bases in between. The CDR3 has 15 amino acids. For the CDR3, the DNA is TGTGCCAGCAGCCCGGTCGGGGGCTCTCAAGAGACCCAGTACTTC. Its protein is CASSPVGGSQETQYF.

This clonotype has a count of ten or more. J is TRBJ1-2 and V is TRBV3-1; 8 nucleotides line up with TRBD1. The CDR3 sequence is 14 residues long. V lost 5 bases to trimming and J lost 4 bases; unmatched junction nucleotides: 6. Germline V gives CDR1 LGHDT, CDR2 YNNKEL (reference sequence). Here the CDR3 DNA reads TGTGCCAGCAGCTCTACCGGGACAGGCTATGGCTACACCTTC. Translating gives CASSSTGTGYGYTF.

V gene TRBV15 combines with J gene TRBJ1-5, with D tentatively TRBD1 (5 bases). With 0 bases removed from V and 5 bases from J, the gap between germline ends came to 17 bases. The germline V gene encodes CDR1 LNHNV and CDR2 YYDKDF (reference sequence). This CDR3 spans 17 amino acids. The CDR3 sequence: CATSRDRGWGGDQPQHF. CDR3 nucleotide sequence: TGTGCCACCAGCAGAGATCGGGGATGGGGAGGGGATCAGCCCCAGCATTTT.

This clonotype showed up many times. The genes are TRBV13 and TRBJ2-1, with TRBD2 matching over 11 bases. The CDR3 consists of 13 residues. Per germline, CDR1 PRHDT and CDR2 FYEKMQ (reference sequence). Trimming cost V 7 bases and J 6 bases; bases outside gene matches: 2. The CDR3 nucleotides are TGTGCCAGCAAACTAGCGGGAGTCAATGAGCAGTTCTTC. This sequence encodes CASKLAGVNEQFF.

The chain carries TRBV24-1 and TRBJ1-5; D call uncertain. The CDR3 covers 14 residues. The germline gives CDR1 KGHDR, CDR2 SFDVKD. V was cut by 6 bases and J by 3 bases, with 11 bases left in between. CDR3 loop: CATSSGEVNQPQHF. CDR3 nucleotide sequence: TGTGCCACCAGTTCTGGGGAGGTCAATCAGCCCCAGCATTTT.

There are many counts of this clonotype. CDR3 nucleotides: TGCGCCAGCACCCGGGACAGCTACAATGAGCAGTTCTTC. Its protein product is CASTRDSYNEQFF. V and J are TRBV5-1 and TRBJ2-1; 7 bases fit TRBD1. The CDR3 spans 13 residues. Trimming took 6 bases from V and 3 from J; bases not matched to a gene: 3. Germline V lookup: CDR1 SGHRS, CDR2 YFSETQ.

This clonotype was counted at least ten times. This rearrangement joins TRBV29-1 to TRBJ2-5; no clear D gene. The germline V gene encodes CDR1 SQVTM and CDR2 ANQGSEA. The germline V and J ends were trimmed by 2 bases and 0 bases, with 7 bases remaining between them. The CDR3 totals 13 residues. This CDR3 reads CSVEMGYQETQYF. DNA of the CDR3: TGCAGCGTTGAAATGGGGTACCAAGAGACCCAGTACTTC.

The table lists this clonotype with many counts. The chain links TRBV21-1 to TRBJ2-3; the table calls TRBD1, which could not be checked here. TRBV21-1 is annotated as a pseudogene. CDR3 size: 16 residues. The CDR3 sequence is CASSKGAQALIDTQYF. The CDR3 DNA reads TGTGCCAGCAGCAAAGGGGCACAGGCCTTAATAGATACGCAGTATTTT.

The sample holds a few counts of this clonotype. The rearrangement joins TRBV29-1 to TRBJ1-2; D is ambiguous. CDR3 length: 13 amino acids. Germline CDR1 and CDR2: SQVTM and ANQGSEA. The V and J ends lost 0 bases and 6 bases respectively, with 11 bases between them. CDR3 bases: TGCAGCGTTGAAGATCTTCCCCAGGATGGCTACACCTTC. It encodes CSVEDLPQDGYTF.

This clonotype was counted a few times. CDR3 sequence reads: CSAPDWDTAYEQYF. The CDR3 nucleotides are TGCAGTGCGCCCGATTGGGACACCGCCTACGAGCAGTACTTC. The rearrangement uses TRBV20-1 and TRBJ2-7, with D maybe TRBD1 (6 bases). This CDR3 region has 14 residues. Per germline, CDR1 DFQATT and CDR2 SNEGSKA (reference sequence). Trimming left V 6 bases short and J 2 bases short, with 17 bases between.

This clonotype was recorded at least ten times. The chain has TRBV6-1 and TRBJ2-7, with D possibly TRBD2 on 5 matching bases. The V gene's germline CDR1 is MNHNS and CDR2 SASEGT. This CDR3 contains 15 residues. The germline V and J ends were trimmed by 7 bases and 1 base, with 17 bases remaining between them. For the CDR3, the DNA is TGTGCCAGCACCCAACTATACCCGGGATCCTACGAGCAGTACTTC. This encodes CASTQLYPGSYEQYF.

This clonotype was recorded at least ten times. The chain recombines TRBV6-2 or TRBV6-3 with TRBJ1-1; 10 bases align to TRBD1. The CDR3 has 16 residues. J was trimmed by 5 bases and V by 0 bases; bases with no gene match: 6. Per germline, CDR1 MNHEY and CDR2 SVGEGT. The CDR3 DNA follows: TGTGCCAGCAGTTACTCCCGGGACAGGGGAGATACTGAAGCTTTCTTT. Translated: CASSYSRDRGDTEAFF.

The rearrangement joins TRBV7-2 to TRBJ2-7; TRBD2 agrees at 10 bases. The CDR3 loop spans 15 amino acids. Losses at the gene ends were 0 bases for V and 5 bases for J; bases not matched to a gene: 4. In germline, CDR1 is SGHTA, CDR2 FQGNSA. The CDR3 DNA follows: TGTGCCAGCAGCTTAGCTAGCGGGGGGCCCCACGAGCAGTACTTC. This sequence encodes CASSLASGGPHEQYF.

This clonotype showed up just a few times. The gene calls are TRBV29-1 and TRBJ2-2; 13 bases are a match to TRBD2. The germline V gene has CDR1 SQVTM and CDR2 ANQGSEA. The J segment lost 1 base and the V segment lost 6 bases, leaving 5 bases of the junction unmatched. The CDR3 covers 16 residues. In DNA, the CDR3 is TGCAGCGTCTGGACTAGCGGGGGCCTGAACACCGGGGAGCTGTTTTTT. Amino acids: CSVWTSGGLNTGELFF.

This clonotype was seen a handful of times. The chain has TRBV29-1 and TRBJ2-3; D gene unclear. V lost 1 base, J lost 0 bases, and 2 bases lay in between. Per the germline V gene, CDR1 is SQVTM and CDR2 is ANQGSEA. The CDR3 length is 12 residues. The CDR3 loop is CSVEVSTDTQYF. The CDR3 bases are TGCAGCGTTGAAGTGAGCACAGATACGCAGTATTTT.

CDR3 sequence: CASSQERGSSYEQYF. For the CDR3, the DNA is TGCGCCAGCAGCCAAGAAAGGGGCAGCTCTTACGAGCAGTACTTC. This rearrangement joins TRBV4-1 to TRBJ2-7; D is possibly TRBD1 (5 bases). The ends were cut back, 0 bases at V and 4 bases at J, with 13 bases in the middle. In germline, CDR1 is MGHRA, CDR2 YSYEKL. The CDR3 extends over 15 amino acids.

This clonotype has more than one count but fewer than ten. The CDR3, as DNA: TGCAGTGCTTCTAGGAAGGGGGCTTGGGAGACCCAGTACTTC. Residues: CSASRKGAWETQYF. The gene calls are TRBV20-1 and TRBJ2-5; 7 nucleotides align to TRBD1. V trimming: 5 bases; J trimming: 5 bases; junction bases outside the gene matches: 11. CDR3 length: 14 residues. Germline V CDR1 and CDR2: DFQATT, SNEGSKA (reference sequence).